This T cell receptor beta chain was observed in a study of B cell selection in AIRE deficiency. Overall study results and limits: Shorter CDR3s marked shared Treg sequences, biased toward few non-templated insertions.

On this clone itself: What it binds is unknown.

V lost 4 bases and J 0 bases, leaving 13 bases between the germline ends. From germline, CDR1 is SGHRS and CDR2 YFSETQ. The CDR3 is 16 residues long. The sorted conventional CD4 T cells were gated as CD4+CD127+. Clones were read by immunoSEQ multiplex PCR, and TCRdb kept only the in-frame ones, dropping some. There are 20,000 to 30,000 clones in the sample; around 96% occur only once, and 0.15% to 0.2% lies in the top ten. This receptor was identified in a human donor in good health. Source material: CD4+CD127+ conventional T cells sorted from PBMCs. The chain employs TRBV5-1 and TRBJ1-4, with a possible D match to TRBD1 (6 bases). The CDR3 DNA follows: TGCGCCAGCAGCCTAGGACAGATATCAACTAATGAAAAACTGTTTTTT. It is translated as CASSLGQISTNEKLFF.